The 27 T cell receptor beta chains listed next were all sequenced from one sample in a study of blood T cell repertoires in COVID-19. Produced via immunoSEQ multiplex PCR; TCRdb's table is partial and in-frame only. The sample lists roughly 180,000 clones, roughly 84% occurring once. The sequencing input was PBMCs or T cells enriched from blood (not recorded which). These receptors all come from a man in his 60s who had recovered from COVID-19.

J is TRBJ1-2 and V is TRBV6-5; D gene uncertain. The CDR3 totals 15 residues. The germline V gene has CDR1 MNHEY and CDR2 SVGAGI. With 2 bases removed from V and 7 bases from J, the gap between germline ends came to 17 bases. The CDR3 DNA sequence: TGTGCCAGCAGTTACAGGCGGGAACTAAGTAGTGGCTACACCTTC. This codes for CASSYRRELSSGYTF.

The chain joins TRBV5-1 to TRBJ2-7; 10 bases are shared with TRBD1. Looked up from germline, CDR1 is SGHRS and CDR2 is YFSETQ. J was trimmed by 5 bases and V by 8 bases; bases with no gene match: 4. This CDR3 is built from 12 residues. The CDR3: CARGQGQHEQYF. The DNA for the CDR3 is TGCGCCAGGGGACAGGGGCAGCACGAGCAGTACTTC.

This clone was found once. The rearrangement links TRBV7-2 to TRBJ2-2, with 9 bases fitting TRBD1. This CDR3 contains 15 residues. Looked up from germline, CDR1 is SGHTA and CDR2 is FQGNSA. V lost 5 bases and J lost 4; bases outside the gene matches: 5. This chain's CDR3 is CASSLGQGTTGELFF. CDR3 in DNA: TGTGCCAGCAGCCTTGGACAGGGGACCACCGGGGAGCTGTTTTTT.

V is TRBV7-9 and J is TRBJ1-6; D unresolved. Trimming stripped 2 bases from V and 4 bases from J, with 6 bases between. Germline-derived CDR1 and CDR2 are SEHNR and FQNEAQ (reference sequence). The CDR3 length is 14 residues. The CDR3 nucleotides read TGTGCCAGCAGCTTAAACAGTTATAATTCACCCCTCCACTTT. Translating it yields CASSLNSYNSPLHF.

The chain links TRBV7-2 to TRBJ2-1, with D possibly being TRBD2 (5 bases). Germline loops: CDR1 SGHTA, CDR2 FQGNSA. The V and J ends lost 4 bases and 7 bases respectively, with 14 bases between them. The CDR3 consists of 14 residues. The CDR3 bases are TGTGCCAGCAGCTCAATAGTAGCGAAGAATGAGCAGTTCTTC. Translation: CASSSIVAKNEQFF. The full variable domain, in which reference TRBV7-2 and TRBJ2-1 provide the parts outside the CDR3, is GAGVSQSPSNKVTEKGKDVELRCDPISGHTALYWYRQSLGQGLEFLIYFQGNSAPDKSGLPSDRFSAERTGGSVSTLTIQRTQQEDSAVYLCASSSIVAKNEQFFGPGTRLTVL.

The genes are TRBV7-2 and TRBJ1-6, with a possible D match to TRBD1 (6 bases). V lost 2 bases and J lost 9, with 14 bases in between. The CDR3 loop spans 15 amino acids. The germline V gene has CDR1 SGHTA and CDR2 FQGNSA. CDR3 sequence (DNA): TGTGCCAGCAGCTTAATCACAGGGACCCTTTCACCCCTCCACTTT. Its protein product is CASSLITGTLSPLHF. The full variable domain, completed using reference TRBV7-2 and TRBJ1-6, is GAGVSQSPSNKVTEKGKDVELRCDPISGHTALYWYRQSLGQGLEFLIYFQGNSAPDKSGLPSDRFSAERTGGSVSTLTIQRTQQEDSAVYLCASSLITGTLSPLHFGNGTRLTVT.

V usage is TRBV24-1 and J usage is TRBJ2-4; the D gene is possibly TRBD1 (6 bases). Trimming pared 2 bases from V and 8 bases from J, leaving 12 bases between. Looked up from germline, CDR1 is KGHDR and CDR2 is SFDVKD. The length of the CDR3 is 14 residues. The CDR3 coding sequence is TGTGCCACCAGTGATTCAGGGGAATATGACATTCAGTACTTC. Translation: CATSDSGEYDIQYF.

The chain carries TRBV21-1 and TRBJ2-7; whether TRBD1, the table's D call, matches the DNA was not checked. TRBV21-1 is an annotated pseudogene. This CDR3 comprises 20 residues. The CDR3 here is CASSKAFFPPPGTGNYEQYF. The DNA of the CDR3 is TGTGCCAGCAGCAAAGCCTTTTTCCCCCCACCCGGGACAGGGAACTACGAGCAGTACTTC.

A single count supports this clone. The chain joins TRBV2 to TRBJ2-5; TRBD2 matches at 12 bases. With V trimmed by 6 bases and J by 5 bases, 4 bases remained unmatched. The CDR3 extends over 14 amino acids. Looked up from germline, CDR1 is SNHLY and CDR2 is FYNNEI. The CDR3 region has the DNA TGTGCCAGCAGCGTAACTAGCGGGAGGGAGACCCAGTACTTC. Protein: CASSVTSGRETQYF. Together with reference TRBV2 and TRBJ2-5, the CDR3 gives the full variable domain: EPEVTQTPSHQVTQMGQEVILRCVPISNHLYFYWYRQILGQKVEFLVSFYNNEISEKSEIFDDQFSVERPDGSNFTLKIRSTKLEDSAMYFCASSVTSGRETQYFGPGTRLLVL.

The chain couples TRBV15 to TRBJ2-3; unclear D gene. V lost 0 bases and J 7 bases, leaving 11 bases between the germline ends. This CDR3 comprises 14 residues. In germline, CDR1 is LNHNV, CDR2 YYDKDF (reference sequence). This CDR3 is CATSRDPSENTQYF. CDR3 coding DNA: TGTGCCACCAGCAGAGACCCTTCGGAGAATACGCAGTATTTT.

The chain is built from TRBV6-1 and TRBJ1-2; no clear D gene. The germline V gene has CDR1 MNHNS and CDR2 SASEGT. Trimming removed 3 bases at V and 1 base at J, with 12 bases between. CDR3 length: 15 residues. The CDR3 reads CASSDRGASNYGYTF. DNA for the CDR3: TGTGCCAGCAGTGATCGGGGAGCCAGTAACTATGGCTACACCTTC.

J is TRBJ2-1 and V is TRBV3-1 (or the pseudogene TRBV3-2); 10 bases map to TRBD2. Germline V lookup: CDR1 LGHDT, CDR2 YNNKEL (reference sequence). J was trimmed by 9 bases and V by 0 bases; bases with no gene match: 8. The CDR3 covers 16 residues. CDR3 in amino acids: CASSQESLAGVGEQFF. In DNA form, the CDR3 reads TGTGCCAGCAGCCAAGAGTCCCTAGCGGGAGTCGGTGAGCAGTTCTTC.

The chain employs TRBV28 and TRBJ1-1; 9 bases line up with TRBD1. Germline V lookup: CDR1 MDHEN, CDR2 SYDVKM. CDR3 length: 16 amino acids. V lost 2 bases, J lost 1 base, and 5 bases stayed unmatched. The CDR3 spells CASSLVGQGRNTEAFF. DNA for the CDR3: TGTGCCAGCAGTTTAGTCGGACAGGGGAGGAACACTGAAGCTTTCTTT.

The chain employs TRBV5-6 and TRBJ1-4; D not resolved. Germline V gives CDR1 SGHDT, CDR2 YYEEEE. The CDR3 has 15 amino acids. Trimming shortened V by 4 bases and J by 8 bases, and 18 bases separated the two germline ends. The CDR3 reads CASSGSGGSSEKLFF. The CDR3 nucleotides read TGTGCCAGCAGCGGATCGGGCGGGTCATCAGAAAAACTGTTTTTT.

V gene TRBV7-6 combines with J gene TRBJ2-7; D gene uncertain. The CDR3 has 13 amino acids. Trimming removed 5 bases at V and 2 bases at J, with 10 bases between. CDR1 and CDR2 (germline): SGHVS, FNYEAQ. The CDR3 nucleotides are TGTGCCAGCAGCCCGAGCGCAACCTACGAGCAGTACTTC. Protein: CASSPSATYEQYF.

The chain links TRBV10-3 to TRBJ2-5; 7 positions match TRBD1. This CDR3 spans 13 amino acids. Per the germline V gene, CDR1 is ENHRY and CDR2 is SYGVKD. V was pared by 4 bases and J by 3 bases, with 2 bases of the junction left unmatched. CDR3 amino acids: CAISVTGEETQYF. Written as DNA, the CDR3 is TGTGCCATCAGTGTTACAGGGGAAGAGACCCAGTACTTC.

V gene TRBV3-1 (or the pseudogene TRBV3-2) combines with J gene TRBJ2-7, with no clear D. CDR1 is LGHDT, CDR2 YNNKEL, per germline (reference sequence). Trimming stripped 1 base from V and 6 bases from J, with 13 bases between. The length of the CDR3 is 14 residues. The CDR3 nucleotides are TGTGCCAGCAGCCAAGGGTCCCAAAGACTCGAGCAGTACTTC. Translated: CASSQGSQRLEQYF.

V usage is TRBV11-2 and J usage is TRBJ1-1, with 8 bases lining up with TRBD1. V lost 0 bases, J lost 5 bases, and 17 bases stayed unmatched. Per the germline V gene, CDR1 is SGHAT and CDR2 is FQNNGV. This CDR3 has 19 amino acids. CDR3 in DNA: TGTGCCAGCAGCTTAGATGGCAACCGGGACAGGCTAACGGGAACTGAAGCTTTCTTT. Its translation: CASSLDGNRDRLTGTEAFF. The whole variable domain, filled in from reference TRBV11-2 and TRBJ1-1, reads EAGVAQSPRYKIIEKRQSVAFWCNPISGHATLYWYQQILGQGPKLLIQFQNNGVVDDSQLPKDRFSAERLKGVDSTLKIQPAKLEDSAVYLCASSLDGNRDRLTGTEAFFGQGTRLTVV.

The rearrangement uses TRBV11-3 and TRBJ2-1, with D possibly TRBD2 on 5 matching bases. With 5 bases removed from V and 7 bases from J, the gap between germline ends came to 15 bases. The CDR3 loop spans 14 amino acids. Looked up from germline, CDR1 is SGHNT and CDR2 is YENEEA. CDR3 coding DNA: TGTGCCAGCAGCCACCCGAGGGCACGGAATGAGCAGTTCTTC. This codes for CASSHPRARNEQFF.

CDR3 in DNA: TGTGCCAGTATCCATCGCCAGGGGGCGTACAATGAGCAGTTCTTC. Translation gives CASIHRQGAYNEQFF. The V gene is TRBV19, the J gene TRBJ2-1, with TRBD1 matching 8 bases. V lost 7 bases, J lost 4 bases, and 9 bases stayed unmatched. Germline V gene data show CDR1 as LNHDA and CDR2 as SQIVND (reference sequence). The CDR3 sequence is 15 residues long.

This rearrangement joins TRBV28 to TRBJ2-1, with a possible D match to TRBD2 (6 bases). Trimming took 6 bases from V and 0 from J, leaving 15 bases between them. Germline V gene sequence: CDR1 MDHEN, CDR2 SYDVKM. The CDR3 sequence is 16 residues long. CDR3 sequence: CASSSPPRGSYNEQFF. The CDR3 DNA reads TGTGCCAGCAGCTCCCCCCCGCGGGGCTCCTACAATGAGCAGTTCTTC.

This chain connects TRBV12-3 or TRBV12-4 to TRBJ2-1; D call uncertain. Trimming took off 7 bases at V and 7 bases at J, with 11 bases between the two ends. The CDR3 consists of 12 residues. For the CDR3, the DNA is TGTGCCAGCACCAGGTGGTTAAATGAGCAGTTCTTC. Protein: CASTRWLNEQFF.

The chain is built from TRBV7-9 and TRBJ2-1; 8 nucleotides match TRBD1. Germline values: CDR1 SEHNR, CDR2 FQNEAQ (reference sequence). With V trimmed by 9 bases and J by 8 bases, 15 bases remained unmatched. This CDR3 region has 15 residues. CDR3 loop: CASTQSGTGFDEQFF. CDR3 coding DNA: TGTGCCAGTACTCAATCGGGGACAGGTTTTGATGAGCAGTTCTTC.

The chain couples TRBV30 to TRBJ1-3, with D perhaps matching TRBD1 (5 bases). The V end lost 1 base, the J end lost 2 bases, and 9 bases lay between the germline ends. There are 14 residues in the CDR3. Germline CDR1 GTSNPN, CDR2 SVGIG (reference sequence). CDR3 nucleotide sequence: TGTGCCTGGAGTGCGGGGGGAACTGGAAACACCATATATTTT. Translating gives CAWSAGGTGNTIYF.

This clone was found once. This sequence joins TRBV5-1 and TRBJ2-1, with 10 bases aligning to TRBD2. The CDR3 is made up of 16 amino acids. The V gene's germline CDR1 is SGHRS and CDR2 YFSETQ. The ends lost 0 bases at V and 6 bases at J; junction bases unmatched: 6. CDR3 sequence reads: CASSLVPSGSGNEQFF. CDR3 sequence (DNA): TGCGCCAGCAGCTTGGTGCCTAGCGGGAGTGGCAATGAGCAGTTCTTC.

The V and J genes are TRBV9 and TRBJ2-7; 7 bases align to TRBD1. V gave up 3 bases and J gave up 1 base; unmatched junction bases: 1. The CDR3 runs to 13 residues. Germline loops: CDR1 SGDLS, CDR2 YYNGEE. CDR3 residues: CASSGQGSYEQYF. The CDR3 DNA reads TGTGCCAGCAGCGGACAGGGTTCCTACGAGCAGTACTTC.

Comments on this clone: This sample also contains other DNA sequences that code for the same CDR3. The chain employs TRBV12-3 or TRBV12-4 and TRBJ2-1; no firm D call. The length of the CDR3 is 13 residues. The V and J ends lost 5 bases and 0 bases respectively, with 5 bases between them. CDR3 protein: CASSPSSYNEQFF. Written as DNA, the CDR3 is TGTGCCAGCAGTCCGAGCTCCTACAATGAGCAGTTCTTC.